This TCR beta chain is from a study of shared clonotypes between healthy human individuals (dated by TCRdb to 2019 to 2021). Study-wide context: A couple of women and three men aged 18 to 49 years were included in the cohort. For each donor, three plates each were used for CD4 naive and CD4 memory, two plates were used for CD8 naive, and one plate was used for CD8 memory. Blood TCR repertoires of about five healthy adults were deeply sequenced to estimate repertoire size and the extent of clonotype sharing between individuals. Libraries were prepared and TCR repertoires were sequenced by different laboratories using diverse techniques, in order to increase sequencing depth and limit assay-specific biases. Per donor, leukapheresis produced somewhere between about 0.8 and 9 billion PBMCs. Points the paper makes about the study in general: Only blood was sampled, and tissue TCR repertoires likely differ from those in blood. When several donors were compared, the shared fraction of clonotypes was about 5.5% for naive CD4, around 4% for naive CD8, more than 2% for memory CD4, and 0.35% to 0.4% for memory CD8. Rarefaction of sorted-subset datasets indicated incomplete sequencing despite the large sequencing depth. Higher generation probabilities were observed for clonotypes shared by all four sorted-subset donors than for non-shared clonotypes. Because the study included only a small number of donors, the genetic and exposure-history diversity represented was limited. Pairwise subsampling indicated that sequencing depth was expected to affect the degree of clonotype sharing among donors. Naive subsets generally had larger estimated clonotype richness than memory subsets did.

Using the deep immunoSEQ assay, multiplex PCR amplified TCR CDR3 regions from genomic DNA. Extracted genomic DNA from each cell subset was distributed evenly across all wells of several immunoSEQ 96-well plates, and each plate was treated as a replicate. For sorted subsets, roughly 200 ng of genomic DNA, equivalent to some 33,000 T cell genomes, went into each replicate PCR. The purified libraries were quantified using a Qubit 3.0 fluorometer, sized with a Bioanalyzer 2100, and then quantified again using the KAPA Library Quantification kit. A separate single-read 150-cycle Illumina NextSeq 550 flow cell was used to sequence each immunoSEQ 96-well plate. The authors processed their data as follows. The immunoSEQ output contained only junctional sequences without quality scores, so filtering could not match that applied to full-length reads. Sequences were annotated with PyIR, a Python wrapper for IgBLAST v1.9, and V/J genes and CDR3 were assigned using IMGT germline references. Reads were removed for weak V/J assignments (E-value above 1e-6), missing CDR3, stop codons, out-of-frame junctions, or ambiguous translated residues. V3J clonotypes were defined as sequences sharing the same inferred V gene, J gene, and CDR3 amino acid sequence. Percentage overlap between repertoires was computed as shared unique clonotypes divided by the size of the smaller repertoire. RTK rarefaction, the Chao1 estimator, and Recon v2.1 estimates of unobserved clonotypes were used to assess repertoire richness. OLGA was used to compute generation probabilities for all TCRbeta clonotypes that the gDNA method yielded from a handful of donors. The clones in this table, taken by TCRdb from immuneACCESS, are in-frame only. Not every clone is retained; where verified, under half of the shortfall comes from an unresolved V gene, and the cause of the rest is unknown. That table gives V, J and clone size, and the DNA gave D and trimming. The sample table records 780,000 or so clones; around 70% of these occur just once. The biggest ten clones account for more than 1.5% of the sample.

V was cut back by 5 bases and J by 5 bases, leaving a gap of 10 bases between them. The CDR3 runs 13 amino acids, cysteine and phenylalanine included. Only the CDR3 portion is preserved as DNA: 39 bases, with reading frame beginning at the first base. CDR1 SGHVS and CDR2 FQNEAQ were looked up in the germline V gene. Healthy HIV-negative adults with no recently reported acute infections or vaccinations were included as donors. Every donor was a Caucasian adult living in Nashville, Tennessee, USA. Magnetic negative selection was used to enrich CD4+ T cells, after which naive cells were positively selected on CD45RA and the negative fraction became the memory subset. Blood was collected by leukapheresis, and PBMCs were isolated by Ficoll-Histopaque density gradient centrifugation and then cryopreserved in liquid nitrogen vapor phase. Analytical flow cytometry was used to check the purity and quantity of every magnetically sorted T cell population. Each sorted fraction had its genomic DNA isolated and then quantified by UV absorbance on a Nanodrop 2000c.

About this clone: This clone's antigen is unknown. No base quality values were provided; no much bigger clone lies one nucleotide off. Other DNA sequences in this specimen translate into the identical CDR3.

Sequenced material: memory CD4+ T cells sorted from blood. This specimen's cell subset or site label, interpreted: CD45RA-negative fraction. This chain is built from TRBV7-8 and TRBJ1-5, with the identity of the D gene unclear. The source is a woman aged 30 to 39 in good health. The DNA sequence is TGTGCCAGCAGCCCCCAGAGGGATCAGCCCCAGCATTTT. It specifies CASSPQRDQPQHF.